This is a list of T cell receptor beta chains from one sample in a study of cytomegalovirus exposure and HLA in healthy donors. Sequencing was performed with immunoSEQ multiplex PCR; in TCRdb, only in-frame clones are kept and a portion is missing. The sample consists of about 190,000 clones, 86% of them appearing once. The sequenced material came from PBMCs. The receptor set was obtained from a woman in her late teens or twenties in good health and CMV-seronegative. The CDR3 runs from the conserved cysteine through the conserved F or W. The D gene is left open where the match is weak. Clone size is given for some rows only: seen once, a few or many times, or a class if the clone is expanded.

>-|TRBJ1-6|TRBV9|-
CASSSSNSRNSPLHF
TGTGCCAGCAGCTCCTCTAACAGTCGTAATTCACCCCTCCACTTT
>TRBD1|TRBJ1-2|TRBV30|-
CAWSDGQVYGYTF
TGTGCCTGGAGTGACGGACAGGTCTATGGCTACACCTTC
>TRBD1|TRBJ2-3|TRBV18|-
CASSPGQGDFPTPGDTQYF
TGTGCCAGCTCACCCGGACAGGGGGACTTCCCTACGCCGGGAGATACGCAGTATTTT
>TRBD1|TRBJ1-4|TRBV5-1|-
CASSRRGTGNEKLFF
TGCGCCAGCAGCCGGCGGGGGACAGGGAATGAAAAACTGTTTTTT
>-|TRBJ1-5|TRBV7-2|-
CASSKGGGRNQPQHF
TGTGCCAGCTCAAAAGGGGGGGGCAGGAATCAGCCCCAGCATTTT
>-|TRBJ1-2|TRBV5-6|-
CASSLAKQGQRNYGYTF
TGTGCCAGCAGCTTGGCCAAACAGGGTCAGCGTAACTATGGCTACACCTTC
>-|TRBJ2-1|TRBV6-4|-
CASSDPLTDYNEQFF
TGTGCCAGCAGTGATCCACTAACGGACTACAATGAGCAGTTCTTC
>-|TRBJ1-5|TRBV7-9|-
CASSLVGGSNQPQHF
TGTGCCAGCAGCTTAGTGGGGGGTAGCAATCAGCCCCAGCATTTT
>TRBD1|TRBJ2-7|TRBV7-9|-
CASSLGTGPNWGSYEQYF
TGTGCCAGCAGCTTAGGGACAGGACCAAATTGGGGCTCCTACGAGCAGTACTTC
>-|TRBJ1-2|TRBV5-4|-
CASSPKGENYGYTF
TGTGCCAGCAGCCCAAAGGGGGAGAACTATGGCTACACCTTC
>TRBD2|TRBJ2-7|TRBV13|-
CASSLGLAGGSYEQYF
TGTGCCAGCAGCTTAGGCCTAGCGGGGGGGTCCTACGAGCAGTACTTC
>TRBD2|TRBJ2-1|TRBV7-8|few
CASSSGTSDYNEQFF
TGTGCCAGCAGCTCCGGGACTAGCGACTACAATGAGCAGTTCTTC